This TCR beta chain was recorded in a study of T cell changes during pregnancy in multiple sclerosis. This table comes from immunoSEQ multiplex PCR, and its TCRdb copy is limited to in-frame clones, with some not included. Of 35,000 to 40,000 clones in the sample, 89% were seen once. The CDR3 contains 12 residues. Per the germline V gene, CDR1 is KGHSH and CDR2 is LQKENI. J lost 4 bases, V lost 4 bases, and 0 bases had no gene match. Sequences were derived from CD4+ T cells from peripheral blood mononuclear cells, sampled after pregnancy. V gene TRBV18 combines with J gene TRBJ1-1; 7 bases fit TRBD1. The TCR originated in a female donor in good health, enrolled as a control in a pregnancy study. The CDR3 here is CASSRQGTEAFF. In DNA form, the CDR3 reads TGTGCCAGCTCACGACAGGGCACTGAAGCTTTCTTT.